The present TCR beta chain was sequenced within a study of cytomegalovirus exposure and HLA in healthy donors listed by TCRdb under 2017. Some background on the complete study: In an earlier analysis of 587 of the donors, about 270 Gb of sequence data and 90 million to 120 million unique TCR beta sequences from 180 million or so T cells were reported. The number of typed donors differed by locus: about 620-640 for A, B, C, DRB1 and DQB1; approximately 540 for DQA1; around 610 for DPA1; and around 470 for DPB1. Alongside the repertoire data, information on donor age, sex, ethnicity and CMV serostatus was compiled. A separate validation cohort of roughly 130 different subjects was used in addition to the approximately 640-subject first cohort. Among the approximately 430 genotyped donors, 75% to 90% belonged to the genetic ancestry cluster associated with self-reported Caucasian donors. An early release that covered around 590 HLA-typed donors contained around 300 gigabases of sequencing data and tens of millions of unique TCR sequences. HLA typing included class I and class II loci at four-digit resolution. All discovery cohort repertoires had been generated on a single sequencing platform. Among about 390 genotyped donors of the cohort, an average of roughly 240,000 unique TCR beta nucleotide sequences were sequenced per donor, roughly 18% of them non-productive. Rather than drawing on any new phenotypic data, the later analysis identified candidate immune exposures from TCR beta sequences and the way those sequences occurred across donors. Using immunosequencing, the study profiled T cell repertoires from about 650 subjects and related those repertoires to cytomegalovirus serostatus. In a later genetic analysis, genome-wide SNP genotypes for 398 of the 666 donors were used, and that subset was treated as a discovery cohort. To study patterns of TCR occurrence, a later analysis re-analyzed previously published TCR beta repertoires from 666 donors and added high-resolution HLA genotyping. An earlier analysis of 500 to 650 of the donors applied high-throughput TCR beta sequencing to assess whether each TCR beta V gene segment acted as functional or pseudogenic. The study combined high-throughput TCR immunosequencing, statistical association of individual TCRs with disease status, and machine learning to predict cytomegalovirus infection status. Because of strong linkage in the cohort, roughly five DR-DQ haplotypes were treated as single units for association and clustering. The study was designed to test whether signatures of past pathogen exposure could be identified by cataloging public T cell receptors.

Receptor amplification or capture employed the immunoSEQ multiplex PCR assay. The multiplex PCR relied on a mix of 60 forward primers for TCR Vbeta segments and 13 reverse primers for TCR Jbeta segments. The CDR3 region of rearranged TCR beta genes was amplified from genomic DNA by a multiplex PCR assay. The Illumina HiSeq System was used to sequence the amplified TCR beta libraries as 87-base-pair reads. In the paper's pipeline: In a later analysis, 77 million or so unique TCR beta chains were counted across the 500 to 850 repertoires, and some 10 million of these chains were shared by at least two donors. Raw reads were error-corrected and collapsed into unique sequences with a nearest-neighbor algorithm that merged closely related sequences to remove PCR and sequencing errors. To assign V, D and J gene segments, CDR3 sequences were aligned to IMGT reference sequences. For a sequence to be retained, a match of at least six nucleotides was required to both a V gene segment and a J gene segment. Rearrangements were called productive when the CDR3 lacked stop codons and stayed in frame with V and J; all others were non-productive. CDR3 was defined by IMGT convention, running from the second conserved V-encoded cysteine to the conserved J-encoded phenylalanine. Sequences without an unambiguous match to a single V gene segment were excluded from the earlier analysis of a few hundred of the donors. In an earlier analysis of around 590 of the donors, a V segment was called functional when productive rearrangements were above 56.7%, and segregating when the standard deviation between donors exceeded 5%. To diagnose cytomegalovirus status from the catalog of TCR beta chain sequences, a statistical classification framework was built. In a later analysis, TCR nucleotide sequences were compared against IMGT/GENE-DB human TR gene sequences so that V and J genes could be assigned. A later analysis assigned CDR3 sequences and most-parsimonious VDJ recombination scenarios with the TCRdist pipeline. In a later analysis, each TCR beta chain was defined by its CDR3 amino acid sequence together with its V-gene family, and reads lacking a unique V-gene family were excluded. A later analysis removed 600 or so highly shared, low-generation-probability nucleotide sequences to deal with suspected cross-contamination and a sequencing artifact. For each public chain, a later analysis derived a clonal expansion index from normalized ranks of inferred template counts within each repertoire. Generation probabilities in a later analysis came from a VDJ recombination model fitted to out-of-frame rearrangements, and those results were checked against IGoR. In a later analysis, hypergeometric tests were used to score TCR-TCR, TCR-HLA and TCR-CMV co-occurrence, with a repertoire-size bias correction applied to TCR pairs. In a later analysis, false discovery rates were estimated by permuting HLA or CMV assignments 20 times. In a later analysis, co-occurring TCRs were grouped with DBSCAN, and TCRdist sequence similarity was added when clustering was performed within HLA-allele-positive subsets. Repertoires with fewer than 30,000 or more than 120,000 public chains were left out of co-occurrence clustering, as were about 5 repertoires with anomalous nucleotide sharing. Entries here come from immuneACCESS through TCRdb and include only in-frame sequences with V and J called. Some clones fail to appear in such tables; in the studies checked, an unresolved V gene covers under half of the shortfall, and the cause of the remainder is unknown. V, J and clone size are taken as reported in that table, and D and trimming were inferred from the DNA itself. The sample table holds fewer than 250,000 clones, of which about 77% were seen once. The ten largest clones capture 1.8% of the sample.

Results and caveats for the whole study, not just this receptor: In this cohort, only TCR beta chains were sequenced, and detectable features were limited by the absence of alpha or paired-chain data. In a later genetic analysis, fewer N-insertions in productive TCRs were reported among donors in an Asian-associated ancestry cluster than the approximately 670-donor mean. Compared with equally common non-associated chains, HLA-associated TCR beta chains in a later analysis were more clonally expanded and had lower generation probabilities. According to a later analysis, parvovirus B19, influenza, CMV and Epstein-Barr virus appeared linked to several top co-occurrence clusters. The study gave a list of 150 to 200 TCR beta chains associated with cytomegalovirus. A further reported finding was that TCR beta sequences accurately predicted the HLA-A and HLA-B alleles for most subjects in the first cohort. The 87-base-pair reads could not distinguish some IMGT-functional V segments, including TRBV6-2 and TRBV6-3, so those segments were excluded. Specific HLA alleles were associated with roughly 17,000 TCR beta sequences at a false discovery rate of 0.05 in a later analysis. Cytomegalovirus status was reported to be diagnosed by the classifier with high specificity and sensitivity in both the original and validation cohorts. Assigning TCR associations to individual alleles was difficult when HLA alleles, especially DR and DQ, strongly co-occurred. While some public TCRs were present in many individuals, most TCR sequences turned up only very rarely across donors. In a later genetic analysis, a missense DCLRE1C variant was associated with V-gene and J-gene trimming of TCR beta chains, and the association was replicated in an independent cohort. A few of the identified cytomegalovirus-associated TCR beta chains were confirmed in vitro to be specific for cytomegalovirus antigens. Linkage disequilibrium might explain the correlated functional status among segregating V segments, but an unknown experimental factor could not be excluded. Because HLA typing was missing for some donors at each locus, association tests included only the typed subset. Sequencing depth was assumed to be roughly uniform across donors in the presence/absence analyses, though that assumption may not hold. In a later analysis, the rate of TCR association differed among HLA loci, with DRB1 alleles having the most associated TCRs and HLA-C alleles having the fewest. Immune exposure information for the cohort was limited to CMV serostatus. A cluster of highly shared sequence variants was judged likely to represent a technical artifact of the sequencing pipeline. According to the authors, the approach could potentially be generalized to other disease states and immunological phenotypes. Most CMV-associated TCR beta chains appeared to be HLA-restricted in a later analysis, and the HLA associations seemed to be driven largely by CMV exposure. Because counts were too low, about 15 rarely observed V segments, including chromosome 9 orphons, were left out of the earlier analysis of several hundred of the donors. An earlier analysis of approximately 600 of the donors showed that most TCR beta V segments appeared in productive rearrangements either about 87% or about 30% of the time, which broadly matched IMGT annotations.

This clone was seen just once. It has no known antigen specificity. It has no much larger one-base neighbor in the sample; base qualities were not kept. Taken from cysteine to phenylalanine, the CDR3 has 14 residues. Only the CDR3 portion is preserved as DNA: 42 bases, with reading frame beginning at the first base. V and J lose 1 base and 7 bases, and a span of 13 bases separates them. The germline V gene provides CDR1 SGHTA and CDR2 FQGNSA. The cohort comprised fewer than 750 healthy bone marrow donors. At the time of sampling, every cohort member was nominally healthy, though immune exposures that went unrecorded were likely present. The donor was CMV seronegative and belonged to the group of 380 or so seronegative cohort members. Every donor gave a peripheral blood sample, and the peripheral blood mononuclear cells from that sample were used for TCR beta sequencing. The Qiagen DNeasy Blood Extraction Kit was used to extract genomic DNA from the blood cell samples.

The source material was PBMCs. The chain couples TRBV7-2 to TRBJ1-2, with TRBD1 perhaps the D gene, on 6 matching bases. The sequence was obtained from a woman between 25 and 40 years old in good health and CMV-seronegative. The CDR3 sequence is CASSLVWGPGGYTF. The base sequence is TGTGCCAGCAGCTTAGTTTGGGGGCCTGGTGGCTACACCTTC.